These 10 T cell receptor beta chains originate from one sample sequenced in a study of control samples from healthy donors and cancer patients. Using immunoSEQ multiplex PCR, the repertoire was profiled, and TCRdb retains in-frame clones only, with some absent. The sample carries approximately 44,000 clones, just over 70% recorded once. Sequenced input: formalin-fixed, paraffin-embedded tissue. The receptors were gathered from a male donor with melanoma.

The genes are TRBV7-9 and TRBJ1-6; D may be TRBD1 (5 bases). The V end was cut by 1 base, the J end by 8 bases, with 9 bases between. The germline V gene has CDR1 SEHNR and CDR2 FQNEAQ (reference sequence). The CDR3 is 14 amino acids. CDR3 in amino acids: CASSLEDTDSPLHF. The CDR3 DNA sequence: TGTGCCAGCAGCTTAGAGGACACGGATTCACCCCTCCACTTT.

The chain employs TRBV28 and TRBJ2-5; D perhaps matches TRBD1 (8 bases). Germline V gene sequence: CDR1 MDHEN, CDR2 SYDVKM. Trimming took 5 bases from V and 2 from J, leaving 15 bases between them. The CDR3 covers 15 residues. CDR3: CASSIGGTGQETQYF. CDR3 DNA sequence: TGTGCCAGCAGTATCGGGGGGACAGGTCAAGAGACCCAGTACTTC. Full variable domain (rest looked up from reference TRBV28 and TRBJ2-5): DVKVTQSSRYLVKRTGEKVFLECVQDMDHENMFWYRQDPGLGLRLIYFSYDVKMKEKGDIPEGYSVSREKKERFSLILESASTNQTSMYLCASSIGGTGQETQYFGPGTRLLVL.

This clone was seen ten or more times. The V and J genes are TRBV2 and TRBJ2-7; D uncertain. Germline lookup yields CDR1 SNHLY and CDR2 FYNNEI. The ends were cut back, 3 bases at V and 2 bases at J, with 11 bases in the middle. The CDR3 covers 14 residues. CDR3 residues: CASSDVLGTYEQYF. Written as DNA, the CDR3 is TGTGCCAGCAGTGATGTTCTGGGAACCTACGAGCAGTACTTC.

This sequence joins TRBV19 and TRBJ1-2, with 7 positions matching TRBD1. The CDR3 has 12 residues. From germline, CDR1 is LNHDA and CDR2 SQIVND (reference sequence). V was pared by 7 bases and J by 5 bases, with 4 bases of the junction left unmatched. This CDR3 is CASNQQGYGYTF. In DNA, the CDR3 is TGTGCCAGTAACCAACAGGGGTATGGCTACACCTTC.

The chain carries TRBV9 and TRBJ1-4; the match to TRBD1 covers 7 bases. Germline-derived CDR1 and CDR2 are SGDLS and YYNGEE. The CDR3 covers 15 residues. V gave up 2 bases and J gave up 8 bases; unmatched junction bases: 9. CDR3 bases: TGTGCCAGCAGCGTGTCGACAGGGCTTGCGGAAAAACTGTTTTTT. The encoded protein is CASSVSTGLAEKLFF.

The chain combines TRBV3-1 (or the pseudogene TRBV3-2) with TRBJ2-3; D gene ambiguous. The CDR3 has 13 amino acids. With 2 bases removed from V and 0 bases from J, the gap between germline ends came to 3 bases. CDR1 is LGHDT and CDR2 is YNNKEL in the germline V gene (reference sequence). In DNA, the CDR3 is TGTGCCAGCAGCCAAAGGAGCACAGATACGCAGTATTTT. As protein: CASSQRSTDTQYF.

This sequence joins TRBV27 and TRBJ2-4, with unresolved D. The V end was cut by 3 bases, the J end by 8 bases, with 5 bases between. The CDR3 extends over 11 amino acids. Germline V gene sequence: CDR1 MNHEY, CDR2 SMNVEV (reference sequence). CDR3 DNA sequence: TGTGCCAGCAGTTTTAGGGACATTCAGTACTTC. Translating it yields CASSFRDIQYF.

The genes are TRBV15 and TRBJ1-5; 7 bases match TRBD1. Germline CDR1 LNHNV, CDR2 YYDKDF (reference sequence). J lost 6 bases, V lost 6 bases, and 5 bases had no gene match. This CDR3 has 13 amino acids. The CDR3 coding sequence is TGTGCCACCAGTGAGGGGGCGTTTCAGCCCCAGCATTTT. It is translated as CATSEGAFQPQHF. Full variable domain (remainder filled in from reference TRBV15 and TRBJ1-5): DAMVIQNPRYQVTQFGKPVTLSCSQTLNHNVMYWYQQKSSQAPKLLFHYYDKDFNNEADTPDNFQSRRPNTSFCFLDIRSPGLGDTAMYLCATSEGAFQPQHFGDGTRLSIL.

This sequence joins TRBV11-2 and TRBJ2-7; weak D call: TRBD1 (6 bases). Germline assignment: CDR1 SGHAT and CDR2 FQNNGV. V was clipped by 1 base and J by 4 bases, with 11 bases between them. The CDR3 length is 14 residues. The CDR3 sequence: CASSLGPQGYEQYF. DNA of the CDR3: TGTGCCAGCAGCTTAGGGCCCCAGGGGTACGAGCAGTACTTC.

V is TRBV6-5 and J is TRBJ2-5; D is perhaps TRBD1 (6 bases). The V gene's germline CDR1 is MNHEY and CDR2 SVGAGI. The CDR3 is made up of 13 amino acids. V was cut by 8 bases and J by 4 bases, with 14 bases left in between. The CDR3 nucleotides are TGTGCCAGCCTGAGGCCAGGGGCAGAGACCCAGTACTTC. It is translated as CASLRPGAETQYF.